This passage covers 23 T cell receptor beta chains from one sample sequenced in a study of cytomegalovirus exposure and HLA in healthy donors. PCR employed 60 Vbeta and 13 Jbeta primers. Measured with immunoSEQ multiplex PCR; TCRdb has only the in-frame clones, and not every one. The sample has 100,000 to 150,000 clones; the top ten hold over 1.5%. The specimen sequenced was PBMCs. These receptors all come from a woman in her thirties or forties in good health and CMV-seropositive.

J is TRBJ2-2 and V is TRBV28; TRBD1 might be the D (5 bases). The germline V gene has CDR1 MDHEN and CDR2 SYDVKM. With 5 bases removed from V and 10 bases from J, the gap between germline ends came to 17 bases. This CDR3 spans 14 amino acids. This CDR3 reads CASSTRHPRAELFF. Here the CDR3 DNA reads TGTGCCAGCAGTACTCGACATCCCAGGGCGGAGCTGTTTTTT.

This rearrangement joins TRBV5-1 to TRBJ2-3; 10 bases line up with TRBD2. The V segment lost 3 bases and the J segment 0 bases; nucleotides outside the gene matches: 4. Germline V gene lookup returns CDR1 SGHRS and CDR2 YFSETQ. There are 16 residues in the CDR3. The CDR3, as DNA: TGCGCCAGCAGCTGGACTAGCGGAGCTAGCACAGATACGCAGTATTTT. Protein product: CASSWTSGASTDTQYF.

The rearrangement joins TRBV18 to TRBJ2-3, with 7 bases that match TRBD2. The CDR3 spans 15 residues. Germline V gene lookup returns CDR1 KGHSH and CDR2 LQKENI. V lost 3 bases and J lost 6; bases outside the gene matches: 9. The CDR3 nucleotides read TGTGCCAGCTCACCGCTAGCGGCAGAGGGGGATACGCAGTATTTT. It is translated as CASSPLAAEGDTQYF. Looking up the rest from reference TRBV18 and TRBJ2-3 gives the full variable domain: NAGVMQNPRHLVRRRGQEARLRCSPMKGHSHVYWYRQLPEEGLKFMVYLQKENIIDESGMPKERFSAEFPKEGPSILRIQQVVRGDSAAYFCASSPLAAEGDTQYFGPGTRLTVL.

The genes are TRBV19 and TRBJ2-2, with 9 bases lining up with TRBD1. From germline, CDR1 is LNHDA and CDR2 SQIVND (reference sequence). This CDR3 has 14 residues. V dropped 8 bases and J dropped 3; count of bases not matched to a gene: 4. The CDR3 is CASFDRGDTGELFF. Here the CDR3 DNA reads TGTGCCAGTTTTGACAGGGGGGACACCGGGGAGCTGTTTTTT.

The chain joins TRBV7-2 to TRBJ2-7, with 10 nucleotides matching TRBD2. Germline V CDR1 and CDR2: SGHTA, FQGNSA. The CDR3 loop spans 16 amino acids. J lost 2 bases, V lost 5 bases, and 9 bases had no gene match. The CDR3 loop is CASSEASGRDPYEQYF. The CDR3 bases are TGTGCCAGCAGCGAAGCCAGCGGGAGGGATCCCTACGAGCAGTACTTC.

V is TRBV28 and J is TRBJ2-7, with 7 bases aligning to TRBD2. The V and J ends lost 4 bases and 2 bases, in that order; junction bases with no gene match: 5. Germline CDR1 MDHEN, CDR2 SYDVKM. This CDR3 comprises 14 residues. The CDR3 is CASSSLAVPYEQYF. The CDR3 bases are TGTGCCAGCAGTTCGCTAGCGGTCCCCTACGAGCAGTACTTC.

V and J are TRBV6-6 and TRBJ2-1; possible D gene TRBD1, 5 bases. The V end was cut by 2 bases, the J end by 2 bases, with 7 bases between. The CDR3 sequence is 14 residues long. CDR1 MNHNY and CDR2 SVGAGI come from the germline V gene (reference sequence). CDR3: CASSYGRAYNEQFF. The DNA of the CDR3 is TGTGCCAGCAGTTACGGCAGGGCCTACAATGAGCAGTTCTTC.

As to this clone: The same CDR3 can be traced to other DNA sequences in this sample. The chain combines TRBV9 with TRBJ2-7; 10 bases match TRBD1. The CDR3 extends over 16 amino acids. V shed 4 bases and J 5 bases; nucleotides not matched to a gene: 12. Germline V lookup: CDR1 SGDLS, CDR2 YYNGEE. The CDR3 DNA reads as TGTGCCAGCAGCCCGTCCGGGACAGGGGACCCCCACGAGCAGTACTTC. Protein sequence: CASSPSGTGDPHEQYF.

This clone shows up as medium-sized by frequency. V gene TRBV4-3 combines with J gene TRBJ1-1, with D perhaps matching TRBD1 (6 bases). Trimming cost V 1 base and J 8 bases, with 14 bases left between them. The CDR3 totals 14 residues. Germline V lookup: CDR1 LGHNA, CDR2 YSLEER. CDR3 sequence: CASSQAKRGSEAFF. Here the CDR3 DNA reads TGCGCCAGCAGCCAAGCCAAGAGGGGGTCCGAAGCTTTCTTT.

Here the CDR3 reads CASSIRGAHSYEQYF. The CDR3 DNA reads as TGTGCCAGCAGCATACGGGGGGCCCACTCCTACGAGCAGTACTTC. This sequence joins TRBV27 and TRBJ2-7, with a tentative D call TRBD2 (7 bases). Trimming took off 6 bases at V and 0 bases at J, with 15 bases between the two ends. Germline CDR1 and CDR2: MNHEY and SMNVEV (reference sequence). The CDR3 sequence is 15 residues long.

The gene calls are TRBV30 and TRBJ2-2; 10 positions agree with TRBD1. Germline CDR1 reads GTSNPN; CDR2 reads SVGIG (reference sequence). The CDR3 extends over 16 amino acids. Trimming removed 2 bases from V and 7 bases from J; junction bases left unmatched: 10. The CDR3 spells CAWSQLRTGGSGELFF. In nucleotides, the CDR3 is TGTGCCTGGAGTCAACTTCGGACAGGGGGGAGCGGGGAGCTGTTTTTT.

V is TRBV27 and J is TRBJ2-1; 12 nucleotides agree with TRBD2. The trim removed 5 bases at V and 8 bases at J, leaving 10 bases unmatched. Germline V gene lookup returns CDR1 MNHEY and CDR2 SMNVEV (reference sequence). The CDR3 is 16 residues long. CDR3: CASSTLAGGSRDEQFF. The DNA for the CDR3 is TGTGCCAGCAGTACCCTAGCGGGAGGGTCCAGGGATGAGCAGTTCTTC.

This chain's CDR3 is CASSPSWAGNTEAFF. The CDR3 DNA is TGCGCCAGCAGCCCTTCTTGGGCCGGGAACACTGAAGCTTTCTTT. The rearrangement joins TRBV4-3 to TRBJ1-1; D remains ambiguous. The CDR3 is 15 amino acids. CDR1 and CDR2 from the germline V gene are LGHNA and YSLEER. Trimming cost V 4 bases and J 1 base, with 13 bases left between them.

The chain joins TRBV29-1 to TRBJ1-1, with 8 positions matching TRBD1. The V gene's germline CDR1 is SQVTM and CDR2 ANQGSEA. This CDR3 region has 14 residues. V shed 4 bases and J 1 base; nucleotides not matched to a gene: 5. The CDR3 DNA reads TGCAGCGTTGGCGGACAGGGCTGGAACACTGAAGCTTTCTTT. As protein: CSVGGQGWNTEAFF.

The V gene is TRBV29-1, the J gene TRBJ1-4; 7 positions agree with TRBD1. V dropped 4 bases and J dropped 3; count of bases not matched to a gene: 5. Germline V gives CDR1 SQVTM, CDR2 ANQGSEA. The CDR3 has 14 residues. The DNA of the CDR3 is TGCAGCGTTGCGCCGGGACAGCCTAATGAAAAACTGTTTTTT. This encodes CSVAPGQPNEKLFF. The complete variable domain, with remaining parts taken from reference TRBV29-1 and TRBJ1-4, reads SAVISQKPSRDICQRGTSLTIQCQVDSQVTMMFWYRQQPGQSLTLIATANQGSEATYESGFVIDKFPISRPNLTFSTLTVSNMSPEDSSIYLCSVAPGQPNEKLFFGSGTQLSVL.

This rearrangement joins TRBV5-1 to TRBJ1-4; D is possibly TRBD1 (6 bases). Trimming removed 9 bases at V and 6 bases at J, with 21 bases between. The CDR3 is 15 residues long. From germline, CDR1 is SGHRS and CDR2 YFSETQ. CDR3 DNA: TGCGCCACCCGCCGGGGGGGACAAGGTGATGAAAAACTGTTTTTT. Protein product: CATRRGGQGDEKLFF.

The chain combines TRBV7-9 with TRBJ2-1; D gene ambiguous. The CDR3 is 13 amino acids. The V end was cut by 5 bases, the J end by 15 bases, with 20 bases between. The germline V gene encodes CDR1 SEHNR and CDR2 FQNEAQ (reference sequence). This CDR3 is CASSPMLTHAGFF. The CDR3 bases are TGTGCCAGCAGCCCAATGCTGACTCACGCTGGGTTCTTC.

The rearrangement links TRBV7-3 to TRBJ1-4; D might be TRBD1 (5 bases). V dropped 5 bases and J dropped 4 bases, with 14 bases sitting between them. The V gene's germline CDR1 is SGHTA and CDR2 FQGTGA. The CDR3 is made up of 15 amino acids. The DNA for the CDR3 is TGTGCCAGCAGCCTAAGTGGGGGGATTAATGAAAAACTGTTTTTT. Its translation is CASSLSGGINEKLFF.

In nucleotides, the CDR3 is TGCAGCGGTGGTCGGACAGGGGCCACTGAAGCTTTCTTT. This encodes CSGGRTGATEAFF. V gene TRBV29-1 combines with J gene TRBJ1-1; 9 nucleotides match TRBD1. With V trimmed by 7 bases and J by 4 bases, 7 bases remained unmatched. This CDR3 has 13 residues. Looked up from germline, CDR1 is SQVTM and CDR2 is ANQGSEA. Full variable domain (remainder filled in from reference TRBV29-1 and TRBJ1-1): SAVISQKPSRDICQRGTSLTIQCQVDSQVTMMFWYRQQPGQSLTLIATANQGSEATYESGFVIDKFPISRPNLTFSTLTVSNMSPEDSSIYLCSGGRTGATEAFFGQGTRLTVV.

The chain employs TRBV19 and TRBJ1-5; 8 bases align to TRBD1. Per germline, CDR1 LNHDA and CDR2 SQIVND (reference sequence). Trimming cost V 3 bases and J 7 bases; bases outside gene matches: 11. CDR3 length: 16 amino acids. The CDR3 DNA follows: TGTGCCAGTAGTATCGGGACAGGTAGGTTCGGACAGCCCCAGCATTTT. Protein: CASSIGTGRFGQPQHF.

The genes are TRBV6-6 and TRBJ2-3, with 13 nucleotides matching TRBD2. V lost 10 bases, J lost 5 bases, and 6 bases stayed unmatched. Germline CDR1 MNHNY, CDR2 SVGAGI (reference sequence). The CDR3 covers 14 residues. CDR3 protein: CATGTSGKGDTQYF. The CDR3 coding sequence is TGTGCCACAGGGACTAGCGGGAAGGGAGATACGCAGTATTTT.

The gene calls are TRBV7-2 and TRBJ2-5; 10 nucleotides agree with TRBD2. V lost 3 bases and J lost 5; bases outside the gene matches: 12. CDR1 SGHTA and CDR2 FQGNSA come from the germline V gene. This CDR3 contains 17 residues. CDR3 residues: CASSFSISGRAMETQYF. In DNA form, the CDR3 reads TGTGCCAGCAGCTTCTCGATAAGCGGGAGGGCCATGGAGACCCAGTACTTC.

The chain links TRBV28 to TRBJ2-5; 7 nucleotides line up with TRBD1. The better agreement between TRBJ2-7 and the DNA end casts doubt on the J call. CDR3 length: 15 amino acids. Per germline, CDR1 MDHEN and CDR2 SYDVKM. The CDR3 bases are TGTGCCAGCAGCAACACAGGGGCGAGCTCCTACGAGCAGTACTTC. Its translation is CASSNTGASSYEQYF.